This entry lists 15 T cell receptor beta chains sequenced from one sample in a study of OX40 agonist ivuxolimab in advanced cancers. Here immunoSEQ multiplex PCR was the method, and the copy in TCRdb shows in-frame clones only, minus some. Of about 62,000 clones listed, around 81% are singletons. Here the sequenced sample was CD4+ or CD8+ T cells sorted from blood, taken in a trial of the OX40 agonist ivuxolimab. These receptors came from an adult with an advanced solid tumor such as melanoma, head and neck, liver or kidney cancer.

This clone was observed a handful of times. This chain connects TRBV9 to TRBJ1-2; D is ambiguous. Germline V gene sequence: CDR1 SGDLS, CDR2 YYNGEE. The ends were cut back, 4 bases at V and 1 base at J, with 11 bases in the middle. The CDR3 is made up of 14 amino acids. The chain's CDR3 is CASSLSGLNYGYTF. CDR3 DNA: TGTGCCAGCAGCCTAAGCGGTCTTAACTATGGCTACACCTTC.

The chain joins TRBV7-6 to TRBJ2-2, with D uncertain. The CDR3 is 15 amino acids. V gave up 2 bases and J gave up 2 bases, with 9 bases separating them. CDR1 is SGHVS, CDR2 FNYEAQ, per germline. The CDR3 coding sequence is TGTGCCAGCAGCTTAAAACTTCCCAACACCGGGGAGCTGTTTTTT. Amino acid sequence: CASSLKLPNTGELFF.

The V and J genes are TRBV30 and TRBJ2-7, with TRBD1 matching 7 bases. The length of the CDR3 is 12 residues. Germline CDR1 reads GTSNPN; CDR2 reads SVGIG (reference sequence). CDR3 in DNA: TGTATGATTCTCGACAGGGCAGGCGAGCAGTACTTC. It codes for CMILDRAGEQYF.

This chain links TRBV11-2 with TRBJ2-5; D is unresolved. The V gene's germline CDR1 is SGHAT and CDR2 FQNNGV. The CDR3 runs 15 residues. The ends were cut back, 1 base at V and 5 bases at J, with 14 bases in the middle. The CDR3 spells CASSLVAHYGETQYF. In DNA, the CDR3 is TGTGCCAGCAGCTTAGTGGCCCATTATGGGGAGACCCAGTACTTC.

The chain is built from TRBV19 and TRBJ2-1, with 8 bases that match TRBD2. Germline CDR1 reads LNHDA; CDR2 reads SQIVND (reference sequence). Trimming cost V 5 bases and J 6 bases; bases outside gene matches: 12. This CDR3 has 16 amino acids. The CDR3 protein is CASSSVGSGSSNEQFF. CDR3 DNA sequence: TGTGCCAGTAGTTCCGTAGGGAGCGGGAGCTCCAATGAGCAGTTCTTC.

The chain joins TRBV11-2 to TRBJ1-1; no reliable D call. CDR1 and CDR2 from the germline V gene are SGHAT and FQNNGV. The V gene lost 6 bases and the J gene lost 0 bases, with 8 bases spanning the gap. The CDR3 covers 13 residues. CDR3 coding DNA: TGTGCCAGCAGGATAGCTGTGAACACTGAAGCTTTCTTT. Translating it yields CASRIAVNTEAFF.

This clone was recorded only once. The rearrangement links TRBV9 to TRBJ2-1; 9 nucleotides align to TRBD2. The CDR3 consists of 14 residues. Germline V gene sequence: CDR1 SGDLS, CDR2 YYNGEE. Unmatched junction bases numbered 4, after V lost 4 bases and J lost 5 bases. The CDR3 here is CASSPRLADNEQFF. The CDR3 DNA is TGTGCCAGCAGCCCCCGACTAGCGGACAATGAGCAGTTCTTC.

The chain joins TRBV15 to TRBJ2-2; D is perhaps TRBD2 (5 bases). Germline CDR1 is LNHNV and CDR2 is YYDKDF (reference sequence). V was pared by 4 bases and J by 5 bases, with 14 bases between. The CDR3 consists of 15 residues. This chain's CDR3 is CATSTGTTSTGELFF. CDR3 sequence (DNA): TGTGCCACCAGCACCGGCACAACTAGTACCGGGGAGCTGTTTTTT.

The genes are TRBV7-2 and TRBJ2-3, with 7 bases fitting TRBD2. Looked up from germline, CDR1 is SGHTA and CDR2 is FQGNSA. V gave up 3 bases and J gave up 3 bases; unmatched junction bases: 6. This CDR3 contains 15 residues. The CDR3 loop is CASSLGGPITDTQYF. The CDR3 coding sequence is TGTGCCAGCAGCTTGGGAGGGCCGATAACAGATACGCAGTATTTT.

The chain is built from TRBV30 and TRBJ2-1, with a weak D call TRBD2 (6 bases). Germline values: CDR1 GTSNPN, CDR2 SVGIG (reference sequence). The CDR3 spans 14 residues. With 4 bases removed from V and 3 bases from J, the gap between germline ends came to 13 bases. Here the CDR3 DNA reads TGTGCCTGGACCGACGGCGGGAACTACAATGAGCAGTTCTTC. It yields the protein CAWTDGGNYNEQFF.

The rearrangement links TRBV5-6 to TRBJ1-4, with D possibly being TRBD1 (5 bases). Germline CDR1 and CDR2: SGHDT and YYEEEE. This CDR3 contains 14 residues. Trimming stripped 8 bases from V and 4 bases from J, with 15 bases between. CDR3 in DNA: TGTGCCAGTAAAACGGGGACTGGTAATGAAAAACTGTTTTTT. Its protein product is CASKTGTGNEKLFF.

J is TRBJ2-2 and V is TRBV5-6; D not resolved. Germline-derived CDR1 and CDR2 are SGHDT and YYEEEE. The CDR3 spans 11 residues. The V end lost 2 bases, the J end lost 7 bases, and 3 bases lay between the germline ends. In DNA, the CDR3 is TGTGCCAGCAGCTTTAGCGGGGAGCTGTTTTTT. Translation: CASSFSGELFF.

The chain employs TRBV9 and TRBJ2-3; 12 bases map to TRBD2. V shed 3 bases and J 0 bases; nucleotides not matched to a gene: 8. CDR1 is SGDLS, CDR2 YYNGEE, per germline. The CDR3 is 18 amino acids. CDR3 nucleotide sequence: TGTGCCAGCAGCGGTCCGACTAGCGGGAGCCCTAGCACAGATACGCAGTATTTT. It is translated as CASSGPTSGSPSTDTQYF.

The chain uses TRBV15 and TRBJ2-5; TRBD2 matches 10 bases. V shed 0 bases and J 3 bases; nucleotides not matched to a gene: 7. CDR3 length: 17 residues. Per the germline V gene, CDR1 is LNHNV and CDR2 is YYDKDF (reference sequence). CDR3 nucleotide sequence: TGTGCCACCAGCAGAGATGGGAGCGGGAGGGCCAAAGAGACCCAGTACTTC. This gives the protein CATSRDGSGRAKETQYF.

J is TRBJ2-4 and V is TRBV11-3; TRBD1 or TRBD2 may be the D gene (5 bases each). V was clipped by 4 bases and J by 7 bases, with 11 bases between them. Per germline, CDR1 SGHNT and CDR2 YENEEA. The CDR3 loop spans 13 amino acids. The CDR3 DNA is TGTGCCAGCAGCTACCGGGACGAGAACATTCAGTACTTC. This encodes CASSYRDENIQYF.